This TCR beta chain was profiled in a study of blood T cell repertoires in COVID-19. The V gene's germline CDR1 is KGHDR and CDR2 SFDVKD. This CDR3 is built from 17 residues. Trimming at V came to 5 bases and at J to 3 bases, leaving 9 bases not matched to a gene. Generated by immunoSEQ multiplex PCR, the TCRdb table keeps only in-frame clones and is missing some. Of over 80,000 clones in the sample, approximately 89% were seen once. The chain recombines TRBV24-1 with TRBJ2-1, with 10 positions matching TRBD1. The sequenced sample was peripheral blood. The receptor's source is a human donor in a cohort sampled during active COVID-19. The chain's CDR3 is CATSVLSGTGDYNEQFF. The DNA of the CDR3 is TGTGCCACCAGTGTCCTATCTGGGACAGGGGACTACAATGAGCAGTTCTTC.